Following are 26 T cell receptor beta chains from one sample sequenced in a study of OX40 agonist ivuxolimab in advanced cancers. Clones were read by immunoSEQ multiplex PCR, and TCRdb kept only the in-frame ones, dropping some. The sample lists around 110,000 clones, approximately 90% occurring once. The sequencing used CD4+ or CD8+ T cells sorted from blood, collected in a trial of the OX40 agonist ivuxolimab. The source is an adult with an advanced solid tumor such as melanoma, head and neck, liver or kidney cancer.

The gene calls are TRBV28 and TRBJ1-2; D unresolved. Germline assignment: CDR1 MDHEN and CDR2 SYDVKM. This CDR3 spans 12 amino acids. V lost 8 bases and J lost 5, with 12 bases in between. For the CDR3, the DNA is TGTGCCAGCTTAGAGTCCCCATATGGCTACACCTTC. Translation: CASLESPYGYTF.

This CDR3 reads CSVVRQGGQMGETQYF. DNA of the CDR3: TGCAGCGTTGTTCGTCAGGGGGGACAGATGGGAGAGACCCAGTACTTC. V is TRBV29-1 and J is TRBJ2-5; D is possibly TRBD1 (7 bases). The CDR3 extends over 16 amino acids. V was pared by 4 bases and J by 4 bases, with 22 bases between. Germline-derived CDR1 and CDR2 are SQVTM and ANQGSEA.

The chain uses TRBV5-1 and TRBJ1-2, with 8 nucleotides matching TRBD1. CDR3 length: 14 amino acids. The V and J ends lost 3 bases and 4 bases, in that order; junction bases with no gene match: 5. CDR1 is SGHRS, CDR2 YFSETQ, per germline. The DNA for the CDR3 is TGCGCCAGCAGCTCCGGACAGGGATCCTATGGCTACACCTTC. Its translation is CASSSGQGSYGYTF.

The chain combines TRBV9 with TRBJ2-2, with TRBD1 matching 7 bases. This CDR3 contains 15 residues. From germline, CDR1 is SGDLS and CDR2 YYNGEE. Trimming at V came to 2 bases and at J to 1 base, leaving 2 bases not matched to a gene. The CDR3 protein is CASSVRTGNTGELFF. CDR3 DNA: TGTGCCAGCAGCGTTCGGACAGGGAACACCGGGGAGCTGTTTTTT.

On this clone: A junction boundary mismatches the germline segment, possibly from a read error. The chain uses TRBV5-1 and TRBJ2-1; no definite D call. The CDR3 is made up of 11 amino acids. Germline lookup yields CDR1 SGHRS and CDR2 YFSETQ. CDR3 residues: CASSLGPEQLF. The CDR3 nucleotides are TGCGCCAGCAGCTTGGGTCCAGAGCAGCTCTTC. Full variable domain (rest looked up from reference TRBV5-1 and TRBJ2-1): KAGVTQTPRYLIKTRGQQVTLSCSPISGHRSVSWYQQTPGQGLQFLFEYFSETQRNKGNFPGRFSGRQFSNSRSEMNVSTLELGDSALYLCASSLGPEQLFGPGTRLTVL.

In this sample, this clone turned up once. CDR3 in DNA: TGTGCCAGCAGCGTCGCAGGTGGGGGTGAGCAGTTCTTC. Translated: CASSVAGGGEQFF. This chain links TRBV9 with TRBJ2-1; D possibly matches TRBD1 or TRBD2 (5 bases each). The CDR3 length is 13 residues. Trimming shortened V by 2 bases and J by 9 bases, and 12 bases separated the two germline ends. Germline V gives CDR1 SGDLS, CDR2 YYNGEE.

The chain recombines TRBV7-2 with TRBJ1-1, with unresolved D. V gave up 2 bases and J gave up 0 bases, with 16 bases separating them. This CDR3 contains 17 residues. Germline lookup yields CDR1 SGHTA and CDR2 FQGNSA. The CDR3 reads CASSLFGPETMNTEAFF. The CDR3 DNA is TGTGCCAGCAGCTTATTCGGGCCAGAAACCATGAACACTGAAGCTTTCTTT. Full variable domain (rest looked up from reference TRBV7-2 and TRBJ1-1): GAGVSQSPSNKVTEKGKDVELRCDPISGHTALYWYRQSLGQGLEFLIYFQGNSAPDKSGLPSDRFSAERTGGSVSTLTIQRTQQEDSAVYLCASSLFGPETMNTEAFFGQGTRLTVV.

The CDR3 DNA is TGTGCCAGCAGCGCCCTACAGGGGGGACAAGACACTGAAGCTTTCTTT. This sequence encodes CASSALQGGQDTEAFF. The gene calls are TRBV7-3 and TRBJ1-1, with TRBD1 matching 8 bases. Per germline, CDR1 SGHTA and CDR2 FQGTGA. J was trimmed by 3 bases and V by 5 bases; bases with no gene match: 11. This CDR3 comprises 16 residues.

CDR3 sequence reads: CASSHSQGQASPLHF. Here the CDR3 DNA reads TGTGCCAGCAGCCACTCACAGGGGCAGGCTTCACCCCTCCACTTT. The gene calls are TRBV11-1 and TRBJ1-6; 7 bases are shared with TRBD1. Trimming removed 5 bases from V and 9 bases from J; junction bases left unmatched: 10. Germline loops: CDR1 SGHAT, CDR2 FQDESV (reference sequence). There are 15 residues in the CDR3.

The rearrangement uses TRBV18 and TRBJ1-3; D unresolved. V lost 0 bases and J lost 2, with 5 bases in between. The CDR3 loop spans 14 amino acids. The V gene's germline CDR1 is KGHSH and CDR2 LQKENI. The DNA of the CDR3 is TGTGCCAGCTCACCACCGGCTACTGGAAACACCATATATTTT. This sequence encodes CASSPPATGNTIYF.

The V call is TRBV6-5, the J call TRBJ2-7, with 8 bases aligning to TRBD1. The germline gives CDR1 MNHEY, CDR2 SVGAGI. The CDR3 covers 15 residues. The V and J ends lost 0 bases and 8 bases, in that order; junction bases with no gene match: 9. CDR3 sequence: CASSYSTQGGWKQYF. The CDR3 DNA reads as TGTGCCAGCAGTTACTCGACACAGGGGGGTTGGAAGCAGTACTTC.

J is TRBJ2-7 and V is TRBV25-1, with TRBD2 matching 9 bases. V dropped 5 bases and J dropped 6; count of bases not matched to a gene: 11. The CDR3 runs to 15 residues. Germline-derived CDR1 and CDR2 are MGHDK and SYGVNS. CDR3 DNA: TGTGCCAGCAGTCAGTCCGGCGGGAGGGTCTTCGAGCAGTACTTC. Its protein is CASSQSGGRVFEQYF.

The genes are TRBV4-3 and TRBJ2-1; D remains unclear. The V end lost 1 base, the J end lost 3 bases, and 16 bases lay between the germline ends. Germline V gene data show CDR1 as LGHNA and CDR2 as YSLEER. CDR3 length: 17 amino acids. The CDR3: CASSQGSVKRIYNEQFF. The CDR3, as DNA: TGCGCCAGCAGCCAAGGCTCCGTGAAGAGGATCTACAATGAGCAGTTCTTC.

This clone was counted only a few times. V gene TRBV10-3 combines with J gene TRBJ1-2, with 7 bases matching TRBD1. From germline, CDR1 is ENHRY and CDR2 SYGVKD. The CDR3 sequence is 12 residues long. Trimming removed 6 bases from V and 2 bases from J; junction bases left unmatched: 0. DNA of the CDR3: TGTGCCATCAGGGGACAGAACTATGGCTACACCTTC. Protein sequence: CAIRGQNYGYTF.

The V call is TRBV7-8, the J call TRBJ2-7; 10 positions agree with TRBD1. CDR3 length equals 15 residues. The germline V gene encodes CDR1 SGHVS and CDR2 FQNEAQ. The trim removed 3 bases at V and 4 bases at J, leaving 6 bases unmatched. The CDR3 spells CASSFRDRGPYEQYF. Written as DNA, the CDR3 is TGTGCCAGCAGCTTCCGGGACAGGGGTCCGTACGAGCAGTACTTC.

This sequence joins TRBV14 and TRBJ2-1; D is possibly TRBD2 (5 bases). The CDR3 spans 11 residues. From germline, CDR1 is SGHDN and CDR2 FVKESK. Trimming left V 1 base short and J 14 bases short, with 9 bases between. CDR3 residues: CASSQGGFEFF. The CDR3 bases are TGTGCCAGCAGCCAAGGAGGGTTTGAGTTCTTC.

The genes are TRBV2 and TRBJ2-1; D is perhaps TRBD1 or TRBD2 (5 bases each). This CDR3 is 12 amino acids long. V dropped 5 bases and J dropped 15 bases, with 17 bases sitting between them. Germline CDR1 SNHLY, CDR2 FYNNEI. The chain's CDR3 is CASSLSGPAVFF. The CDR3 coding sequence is TGTGCCAGCAGTTTATCGGGACCAGCGGTGTTCTTC.

The CDR3 sequence is CASSLEGLGDGQYF. CDR3 bases: TGTGCCAGCAGCTTAGAAGGTCTGGGGGATGGCCAGTACTTC. The chain carries TRBV7-9 and TRBJ2-5; tentatively, D is TRBD1 or TRBD2 (5 bases each). Germline CDR1 and CDR2: SEHNR and FQNEAQ (reference sequence). V lost 1 base to trimming and J lost 10 bases, with 16 bases between them. The CDR3 length is 14 residues.

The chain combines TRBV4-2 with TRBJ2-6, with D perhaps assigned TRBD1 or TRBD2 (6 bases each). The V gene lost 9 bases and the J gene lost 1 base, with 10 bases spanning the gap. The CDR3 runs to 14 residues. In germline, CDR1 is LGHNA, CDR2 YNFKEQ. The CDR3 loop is CASRGVSGANVLTF. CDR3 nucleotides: TGTGCCAGTAGGGGGGTGTCTGGGGCCAACGTCCTGACTTTC.

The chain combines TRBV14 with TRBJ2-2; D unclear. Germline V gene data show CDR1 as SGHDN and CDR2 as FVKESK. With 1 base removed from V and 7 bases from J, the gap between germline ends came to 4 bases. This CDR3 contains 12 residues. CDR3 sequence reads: CASSQVGGELFF. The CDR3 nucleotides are TGTGCCAGCAGCCAAGTAGGCGGGGAGCTGTTTTTT.

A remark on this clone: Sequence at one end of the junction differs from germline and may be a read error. The CDR3 reads CASSISGWGTPGDF. CDR3 DNA: TGTGCCAGTAGTATAAGTGGCTGGGGGACCCCAGGTGACTTC. V usage is TRBV19 and J usage is TRBJ2-4; D might be TRBD1 or TRBD2, each matching 5 bases. CDR1 LNHDA and CDR2 SQIVND come from the germline V gene (reference sequence). CDR3 length: 14 amino acids.

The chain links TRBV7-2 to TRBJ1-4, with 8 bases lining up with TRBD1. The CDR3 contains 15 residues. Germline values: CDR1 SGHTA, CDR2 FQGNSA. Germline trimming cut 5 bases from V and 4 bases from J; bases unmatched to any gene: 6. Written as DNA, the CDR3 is TGTGCCAGCAGCCCGAGACAGGGGCTTAATGAAAAACTGTTTTTT. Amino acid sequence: CASSPRQGLNEKLFF.

CDR3 amino acids: CASSQLGTGKETQYF. DNA for the CDR3: TGTGCCAGCAGCCAACTCGGGACAGGGAAAGAGACCCAGTACTTC. The chain joins TRBV4-2 to TRBJ2-5; 9 nucleotides align to TRBD1. The length of the CDR3 is 15 residues. Germline assignment: CDR1 LGHNA and CDR2 YNFKEQ. After removal of 2 bases from V and 3 bases from J, the junction contained 4 bases not matched to a gene.

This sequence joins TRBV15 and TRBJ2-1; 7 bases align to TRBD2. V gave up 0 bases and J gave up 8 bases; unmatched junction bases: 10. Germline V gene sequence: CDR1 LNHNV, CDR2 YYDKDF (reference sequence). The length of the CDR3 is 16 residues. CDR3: CATSRDGEGGVDEQFF. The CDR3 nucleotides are TGTGCCACCAGCAGAGATGGGGAGGGAGGGGTCGATGAGCAGTTCTTC.

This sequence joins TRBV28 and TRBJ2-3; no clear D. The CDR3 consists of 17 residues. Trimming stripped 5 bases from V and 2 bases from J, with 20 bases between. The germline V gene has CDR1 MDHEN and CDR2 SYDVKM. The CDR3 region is CASSPRTVLLVTDTQYF. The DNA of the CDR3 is TGTGCCAGCAGTCCCAGGACGGTGCTTCTTGTCACAGATACGCAGTATTTT. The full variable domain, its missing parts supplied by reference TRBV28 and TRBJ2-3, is DVKVTQSSRYLVKRTGEKVFLECVQDMDHENMFWYRQDPGLGLRLIYFSYDVKMKEKGDIPEGYSVSREKKERFSLILESASTNQTSMYLCASSPRTVLLVTDTQYFGPGTRLTVL.

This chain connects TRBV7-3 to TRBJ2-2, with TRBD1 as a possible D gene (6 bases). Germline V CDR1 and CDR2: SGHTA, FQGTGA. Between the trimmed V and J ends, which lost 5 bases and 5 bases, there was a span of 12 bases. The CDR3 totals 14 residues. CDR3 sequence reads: CASSTGQLTGELFF. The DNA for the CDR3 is TGTGCCAGCAGCACAGGACAGTTAACCGGGGAGCTGTTTTTT.